Given below is one TCR beta chain in context. Antigen unknown. Sample-barcoded 5' priming and a J-beta primer mix drove a second PCR of 7 to 11 cycles. TCRdb reanalysed the 5' RACE reads using MiXCR and keeps one entry per CDR3 protein. Here the sample spans approximately 800,000 distinct CDR3 sequences, 56% being singletons. Isolation yielded PBMCs, at least 6.5 million per sample, in every case. This sample was included in a study of blood T cells in healthy people across ages. The V end lost 6 bases, the J end lost 2 bases, and 12 bases lay between the germline ends. The CDR3 runs to 13 residues. CDR1 and CDR2 (germline): SGHDT, YYEEEE. General study findings and limits: Naive CD4+ cells and diversity were both higher in long-lived donors than in aged donors.

Material: blood. The rearrangement uses TRBV5-6 and TRBJ2-7; perhaps TRBD1 as D (6 bases). This sequence originates from a man in his forties in good health. The CDR3 nucleotides are TGTGCCAGCACCGTGGACAGAACCTACGAGCAGTACTTC. Protein sequence: CASTVDRTYEQYF. Based on the CDR3 plus reference TRBV5-6 and TRBJ2-7, the full variable domain is DAGVTQSPTHLIKTRGQQVTLRCSPKSGHDTVSWYQQALGQGPQFIFQYYEEEERQRGNFPDRFSGHQFPNYSSELNVNALLLGDSALYLCASTVDRTYEQYFGPGTRLTVT.